Presented here are 29 T cell receptor beta chains from one specimen sequenced in a study of blood T cell repertoires in COVID-19. The data were produced by immunoSEQ multiplex PCR, yet TCRdb's version contains in-frame clones alone and is incomplete. This table holds 150,000 to 200,000 clones, just under 80% found once. Sequencing was done on a sample of peripheral blood. These receptors were obtained from a man aged 65 to 85 with active or convalescent COVID-19.

J is TRBJ1-2 and V is TRBV4-1; the match to TRBD1 covers 9 bases. V trimming: 4 bases; J trimming: 6 bases; junction bases outside the gene matches: 9. Germline loops: CDR1 MGHRA, CDR2 YSYEKL. This CDR3 is built from 15 residues. For the CDR3, the DNA is TGCGCCAGCAGCCCGGGGACAGGGTGGGAAAATGGCTACACCTTC. It codes for CASSPGTGWENGYTF.

The chain combines TRBV14 with TRBJ2-1, with 9 bases lining up with TRBD2. The V gene's germline CDR1 is SGHDN and CDR2 FVKESK. Germline trimming cut 3 bases from V and 5 bases from J; bases unmatched to any gene: 5. CDR3 length equals 15 residues. CDR3 sequence reads: CASSHGRGGHNEQFF. The CDR3 nucleotides read TGTGCCAGCAGCCATGGGCGGGGGGGTCACAATGAGCAGTTCTTC.

The chain couples TRBV18 to TRBJ2-1, with 9 bases that match TRBD2. CDR3 length: 16 amino acids. The V gene's germline CDR1 is KGHSH and CDR2 LQKENI. Germline trimming cut 6 bases from V and 5 bases from J; bases unmatched to any gene: 11. The CDR3 spells CASSPRFAGGDNEQFF. The CDR3 DNA follows: TGTGCCAGCTCTCCTAGGTTTGCGGGAGGGGACAATGAGCAGTTCTTC.

The chain carries TRBV15 and TRBJ2-4; D may be TRBD2 (6 bases). V lost 1 base, J lost 0 bases, and 10 bases lay in between. CDR1 and CDR2 (germline): LNHNV, YYDKDF (reference sequence). The CDR3 runs 16 residues. Here the CDR3 DNA reads TGTGCCACCAGCAGAGGTGCGGGGTTAGCCAAAAACATTCAGTACTTC. Translated, it gives CATSRGAGLAKNIQYF.

This sequence joins TRBV7-9 and TRBJ2-1; TRBD2 matches at 13 bases. The germline gives CDR1 SEHNR, CDR2 FQNEAQ (reference sequence). The trim removed 8 bases at V and 4 bases at J, leaving 8 bases unmatched. The CDR3 is 16 residues long. CDR3 DNA sequence: TGTGCCAGCGGACCACTAGCGGGGGGGCTATACAATGAGCAGTTCTTC. It encodes CASGPLAGGLYNEQFF. The full variable domain, in which reference TRBV7-9 and TRBJ2-1 provide the parts outside the CDR3, is DTGVSQNPRHKITKRGQNVTFRCDPISEHNRLYWYRQTLGQGPEFLTYFQNEAQLEKSRLLSDRFSAERPKGSFSTLEIQRTEQGDSAMYLCASGPLAGGLYNEQFFGPGTRLTVL.

The chain employs TRBV6-5 and TRBJ1-1; D uncertain. Germline V lookup: CDR1 MNHEY, CDR2 SVGAGI. Between the trimmed V and J ends, which lost 5 bases and 4 bases, there was a span of 17 bases. This CDR3 contains 15 residues. CDR3: CASSRVRGGFTEAFF. In DNA form, the CDR3 reads TGTGCCAGCAGTAGAGTCCGTGGAGGGTTCACTGAAGCTTTCTTT.

This chain connects TRBV7-9 to TRBJ1-1; maybe TRBD1 (5 bases). Trimming left V 2 bases short and J 8 bases short, with 9 bases between. This CDR3 is 12 amino acids long. From germline, CDR1 is SEHNR and CDR2 FQNEAQ (reference sequence). The CDR3 loop reads CASSLSQGEAFF. The CDR3 bases are TGTGCCAGCAGCTTATCTCAGGGAGAAGCTTTCTTT.

The chain couples TRBV5-1 to TRBJ2-5; a possible D gene is TRBD1 (6 bases). Between the trimmed V and J ends, which lost 3 bases and 1 base, there was a span of 10 bases. CDR3 size: 14 residues. Germline CDR1 and CDR2: SGHRS and YFSETQ. Here the CDR3 reads CASSSGQIQETQYF. CDR3 DNA: TGCGCCAGCAGCTCAGGACAGATCCAAGAGACCCAGTACTTC.

As regards this clone: Other DNA sequences of this sample code for an identical CDR3. This rearrangement joins TRBV12-3 or TRBV12-4 to TRBJ2-7, with a tentative D call TRBD1 (6 bases). Trimming cost V 5 bases and J 3 bases, with 8 bases left between them. CDR3 length: 12 residues. CDR3 in DNA: TGTGCCAGCAGTCCGGACAGCTACGAGCAGTACTTC. This encodes CASSPDSYEQYF.

The V gene is TRBV15, the J gene TRBJ1-2, with 8 bases that match TRBD1. J was trimmed by 4 bases and V by 0 bases; bases with no gene match: 4. This CDR3 region has 15 residues. Germline CDR1 and CDR2: LNHNV and YYDKDF (reference sequence). CDR3 DNA sequence: TGTGCCACCAGCAGAGATCAGGGGGCTCCCTATGGCTACACCTTC. This sequence encodes CATSRDQGAPYGYTF.

The gene calls are TRBV30 and TRBJ2-7; 9 bases fit TRBD1. Germline trimming cut 0 bases from V and 11 bases from J; bases unmatched to any gene: 5. Germline V CDR1 and CDR2: GTSNPN, SVGIG (reference sequence). The CDR3 totals 12 residues. This CDR3 is CAWSVRGDREYF. CDR3 bases: TGTGCCTGGAGTGTACGGGGGGACAGGGAGTACTTC.

This clone was observed a single time. The chain couples TRBV5-6 to TRBJ2-2; D unclear. Trimming took 1 base from V and 4 from J, leaving 5 bases between them. This CDR3 comprises 13 residues. CDR1 and CDR2 (germline): SGHDT, YYEEEE. CDR3 DNA sequence: TGTGCCAGCAGCTTGCGGTTCACCGGGGAGCTGTTTTTT. This sequence encodes CASSLRFTGELFF.

V usage is TRBV6-2 or TRBV6-3 and J usage is TRBJ1-2; 8 nucleotides align to TRBD1. Trimming took 6 bases from V and 6 from J; bases not matched to a gene: 9. The CDR3 contains 14 residues. In germline, CDR1 is MNHEY, CDR2 SVGEGT. The CDR3 spells CASSQSQGGHGYTF. The CDR3 DNA reads TGTGCCAGCAGCCAGTCACAGGGGGGCCATGGCTACACCTTC.

V usage is TRBV6-2 or TRBV6-3 and J usage is TRBJ1-3; D not resolved. The V gene lost 5 bases and the J gene lost 3 bases, with 20 bases spanning the gap. Germline V lookup: CDR1 MNHEY, CDR2 SVGEGT. The CDR3 sequence is 17 residues long. CDR3 region: CASSPREARWFGNTIYF. CDR3 nucleotide sequence: TGTGCCAGCAGTCCCCGGGAGGCTCGTTGGTTTGGAAACACCATATATTTT.

The rearrangement links TRBV12-3 or TRBV12-4 to TRBJ2-1; 9 bases are shared with TRBD1. V lost 8 bases to trimming and J lost 6 bases; unmatched junction nucleotides: 5. The CDR3 contains 13 residues. CDR3 DNA sequence: TGTGCCAGCGGACAGGGGTTCGGCAATGAGCAGTTCTTC. Translation: CASGQGFGNEQFF.

This clone showed up just a few times. The gene calls are TRBV7-8 and TRBJ2-7; D unresolved. Germline assignment: CDR1 SGHVS and CDR2 FQNEAQ. CDR3 length equals 11 residues. Trimming took off 3 bases at V and 3 bases at J, with 3 bases between the two ends. The CDR3 nucleotides are TGTGCCAGCAGCTTCAGCTACGAGCAGTACTTC. Amino acid sequence: CASSFSYEQYF.

The chain links TRBV11-2 to TRBJ2-1; 8 nucleotides agree with TRBD1. The CDR3 is 15 residues long. Trimming removed 5 bases from V and 8 bases from J; junction bases left unmatched: 11. Germline-derived CDR1 and CDR2 are SGHAT and FQNNGV. The CDR3 DNA reads as TGTGCCAGCAGCGCCGGACAGGGTGGGGTTTATGAGCAGTTCTTC. It translates to CASSAGQGGVYEQFF.

J is TRBJ1-3 and V is TRBV6-5; 7 nucleotides line up with TRBD1. V lost 11 bases and J lost 7; bases outside the gene matches: 17. Germline V gene sequence: CDR1 MNHEY, CDR2 SVGAGI. CDR3 length equals 15 residues. The CDR3 DNA follows: TGTGCCTCCTCTAAGGGGACAGCAGATTGGAACACCATATATTTT. It yields the protein CASSKGTADWNTIYF.

The table lists this clone with a few counts. The V gene is TRBV30, the J gene TRBJ2-3; TRBD1 matches at 11 bases. CDR1 and CDR2 from the germline V gene are GTSNPN and SVGIG (reference sequence). This CDR3 is built from 16 residues. V lost 3 bases to trimming and J lost 5 bases; unmatched junction nucleotides: 10. The CDR3 region has the DNA TGTGCCTGGAGGCGGGGGACAGGGGGTCAGGTAGATACGCAGTATTTT. This sequence encodes CAWRRGTGGQVDTQYF.

This sequence joins TRBV10-3 and TRBJ2-3, with 12 positions matching TRBD2. The germline CDR1 and CDR2 sequences are ENHRY and SYGVKD. The junction had 12 bases not matched to a gene; V was cut back by 6 bases and J by 5 bases. The CDR3 spans 17 residues. CDR3 region: CAISPFSSGGAQDTQYF. The CDR3 coding sequence is TGTGCCATCAGCCCATTTTCTAGCGGGGGGGCTCAAGATACGCAGTATTTT.

The genes are TRBV29-1 and TRBJ2-3, with D hard to call. The V gene's germline CDR1 is SQVTM and CDR2 ANQGSEA. V shed 3 bases and J shed 2 bases, with 12 bases lying between them. The CDR3 is 14 amino acids. DNA for the CDR3: TGCAGCGTTGATGGAGTCGAAAACACAGATACGCAGTATTTT. Residues: CSVDGVENTDTQYF.

This clone was picked up one time. The rearrangement joins TRBV7-9 to TRBJ2-1; tentative D call: TRBD2 (6 bases). The V gene's germline CDR1 is SEHNR and CDR2 FQNEAQ (reference sequence). V was clipped by 8 bases and J by 4 bases, with 18 bases between them. CDR3 length equals 15 residues. The CDR3 region has the DNA TGTGCCAGCTCTGGTGGGGGGAGAGATTACAATGAGCAGTTCTTC. Its protein is CASSGGGRDYNEQFF.

The chain recombines TRBV9 with TRBJ2-2; tentatively, D is TRBD2 (5 bases). This CDR3 is built from 14 residues. CDR1 is SGDLS and CDR2 is YYNGEE in the germline V gene. Trimming removed 6 bases from V and 1 base from J, with 10 bases in between. CDR3 in DNA: TGTGCCAGCAACGGACGGGAGAACACCGGGGAGCTGTTTTTT. Residues: CASNGRENTGELFF. The full variable domain, in which reference TRBV9 and TRBJ2-2 provide the parts outside the CDR3, is DSGVTQTPKHLITATGQRVTLRCSPRSGDLSVYWYQQSLDQGLQFLIQYYNGEERAKGNILERFSAQQFPDLHSELNLSSLELGDSALYFCASNGRENTGELFFGEGSRLTVL.

The rearrangement links TRBV6-2 or TRBV6-3 to TRBJ2-7; 14 nucleotides line up with TRBD2. V shed 6 bases, J shed 3 bases, and the junction held 7 bases outside the gene matches. The CDR3 spans 16 residues. The germline CDR1 and CDR2 sequences are MNHEY and SVGEGT. This CDR3 is CASSKGTSGGLYEQYF. In nucleotides, the CDR3 is TGTGCCAGCAGCAAAGGGACTAGCGGGGGCCTCTACGAGCAGTACTTC.

The J gene is TRBJ2-3, the V gene TRBV27, with 10 bases aligning to TRBD1. Germline CDR1 and CDR2: MNHEY and SMNVEV (reference sequence). The V gene end was trimmed by 3 bases and the J gene end by 2 bases; junction bases not matched to a gene: 8. This CDR3 contains 17 residues. For the CDR3, the DNA is TGTGCCAGCAGTTTCCCCTCTGGACAGGGGGTCACAGATACGCAGTATTTT. The encoded protein is CASSFPSGQGVTDTQYF.

This clone was seen just once. This chain uses TRBV19 with TRBJ1-2, with 12 bases lining up with TRBD1. CDR1 LNHDA and CDR2 SQIVND come from the germline V gene (reference sequence). This CDR3 comprises 17 residues. After removal of 6 bases from V and 5 bases from J, the junction contained 13 bases not matched to a gene. The chain's CDR3 is CASRTGTGGQGGYGYTF. The CDR3 bases are TGTGCCAGTAGAACCGGGACAGGGGGCCAAGGCGGGTATGGCTACACCTTC.

The genes are TRBV5-4 and TRBJ2-1, with TRBD2 matching over 15 bases. V dropped 3 bases and J dropped 8; count of bases not matched to a gene: 3. Looked up from germline, CDR1 is SGHNT and CDR2 is YYREEE (reference sequence). This CDR3 has 15 residues. CDR3 region: CASSSGTSGGYEQFF. CDR3 nucleotides: TGTGCCAGCAGCTCCGGGACTAGCGGGGGGTATGAGCAGTTCTTC.

The CDR3 spells CASSQQGAPFTTEAFF. CDR3 DNA: TGCGCCAGCAGTCAACAGGGGGCTCCTTTTACCACTGAAGCTTTCTTT. The chain employs TRBV5-1 and TRBJ1-1, with 9 bases lining up with TRBD1. Germline V gene sequence: CDR1 SGHRS, CDR2 YFSETQ. J gave up 4 bases and V 5 bases, and 12 bases lay outside the gene matches. CDR3 length: 16 residues.

CDR3 sequence: CASRPLGQADTEAFF. The CDR3 bases are TGCGCCAGCAGACCTCTCGGACAGGCGGACACTGAAGCTTTCTTT. The chain couples TRBV5-1 to TRBJ1-1; 7 bases align to TRBD1. The germline V gene has CDR1 SGHRS and CDR2 YFSETQ. The CDR3 has 15 amino acids. Germline trimming cut 5 bases from V and 3 bases from J; bases unmatched to any gene: 10.